This entry lists 24 T cell receptor beta chains sequenced from one sample in a study of T cells in Graves' hyperthyroidism and ophthalmopathy. The investigators amplified TCR beta CDR3 regions from RNA transcripts. A first-round RT-PCR of the TCR CDR3 used the HTBI primer set. From the multiplex PCR reads, TCRdb called clonotypes with MiXCR, one entry per CDR3 protein. The sample yields roughly 560,000 distinct CDR3 sequences, over 12% seen once. The sequencing input was blood. The source of these receptors is a middle-aged woman with Graves' ophthalmopathy.

V and J are TRBV15 and TRBJ2-7; D perhaps matches TRBD2 (6 bases). This CDR3 region has 14 residues. The germline V gene encodes CDR1 LNHNV and CDR2 YYDKDF (reference sequence). V was pared by 2 bases and J by 9 bases, with 17 bases between. CDR3 DNA: TGTGCCACCAGCAGACCGGAGGCCCCGGGAGCGCAGTACTTC. Its translation: CATSRPEAPGAQYF.

The chain uses TRBV7-2 and TRBJ2-7; D tentatively reads TRBD1 or TRBD2 (5 bases each). The CDR3 is 13 residues long. CDR1 and CDR2 from the germline V gene are SGHTA and FQGNSA. With 1 base removed from V and 5 bases from J, the gap between germline ends came to 9 bases. The CDR3 DNA reads TGTGCCAGCAGCTTAGGGGACCGGCACGAGCAGTACTTC. This sequence encodes CASSLGDRHEQYF.

The rearrangement joins TRBV2 to TRBJ2-5; TRBD1 might be the D (5 bases). The germline V and J ends were trimmed by 3 bases and 2 bases, with 13 bases remaining between them. Germline V CDR1 and CDR2: SNHLY, FYNNEI. This CDR3 spans 15 amino acids. CDR3 sequence reads: CASSDIGALQETQYF. The CDR3 DNA reads TGTGCCAGCAGTGATATAGGGGCCCTACAAGAGACCCAGTACTTC.

The sample holds many counts of this clonotype. V is TRBV6-2 or TRBV6-3 and J is TRBJ2-7, with D possibly being TRBD1 or TRBD2 (5 bases each). V shed 4 bases and J shed 3 bases, with 10 bases lying between them. CDR3 length: 13 amino acids. Germline V CDR1 and CDR2: MNHEY, SVGEGT. The CDR3 region is CASSFWDLYEQYF. The CDR3, as DNA: TGTGCCAGCAGTTTTTGGGACCTCTACGAGCAGTACTTC.

This clonotype was counted at least ten times. The J gene is TRBJ1-1, the V gene TRBV12-3 or TRBV12-4, with D perhaps TRBD1 (5 bases). V shed 8 bases and J shed 6 bases, with 19 bases lying between them. The CDR3 totals 14 residues. CDR3 residues: CASLQAPGVPEAFF. CDR3 DNA sequence: TGTGCCAGCCTACAGGCGCCGGGGGTACCTGAAGCTTTCTTT.

This clonotype turned up a few times. This chain links TRBV20-1 with TRBJ1-2; D is possibly TRBD1 (5 bases). Trimming shortened V by 2 bases and J by 5 bases, and 21 bases separated the two germline ends. CDR3 length: 16 amino acids. Germline V gives CDR1 DFQATT, CDR2 SNEGSKA (reference sequence). CDR3 in amino acids: CSARPRHRQDPYGYTF. The CDR3 coding sequence is TGCAGTGCTAGACCCCGGCACAGGCAAGATCCATATGGCTACACCTTC.

The chain recombines TRBV7-6 with TRBJ1-3, with a tentative D call TRBD1 (6 bases). CDR1 SGHVS and CDR2 FNYEAQ come from the germline V gene. Trimming removed 4 bases at V and 0 bases at J, with 16 bases between. The length of the CDR3 is 17 residues. Written as DNA, the CDR3 is TGTGCCAGCAGCTCCCGACAGGCATTAGACTCTGGAAACACCATATATTTT. This encodes CASSSRQALDSGNTIYF.

CDR3 residues: CASSYSPEDLNTEAFF. Written as DNA, the CDR3 is TGTGCCAGCAGTTACTCTCCGGAGGACCTGAACACTGAAGCTTTCTTT. The V gene is TRBV6-5, the J gene TRBJ1-1; D remains unclear. Trimming removed 0 bases at V and 0 bases at J, with 11 bases between. This CDR3 comprises 16 residues. CDR1 and CDR2 (germline): MNHEY, SVGAGI.

This chain links TRBV29-1 with TRBJ2-5, with D perhaps given as TRBD1 or TRBD2 (5 bases each). The CDR3 has 13 amino acids. Trimming cost V 2 bases and J 7 bases, with 14 bases left between them. CDR1 and CDR2 from the germline V gene are SQVTM and ANQGSEA. The CDR3 DNA follows: TGCAGCGTTGAAAGGGCCCAGAGGGGGACCCAGTACTTC. Translation: CSVERAQRGTQYF.

This clonotype has a count of ten or more. The chain links TRBV11-2 to TRBJ1-1; D perhaps matches TRBD1 (5 bases). CDR1 is SGHAT and CDR2 is FQNNGV in the germline V gene. CDR3 size: 11 residues. V lost 8 bases to trimming and J lost 6 bases, with 10 bases between them. Here the CDR3 reads CASLGASEAFF. CDR3 sequence (DNA): TGTGCCAGCCTAGGGGCATCTGAAGCTTTCTTT.

Ten or more counts support this clonotype. The chain employs TRBV28 and TRBJ1-5; D is uncertain. The CDR3 is 14 amino acids. Deletions cut 8 bases from V and 1 base from J, with 12 bases between. Germline CDR1 reads MDHEN; CDR2 reads SYDVKM. CDR3 amino acids: CASLGRVSNQPQHF. CDR3 coding DNA: TGTGCCAGCTTGGGGAGGGTAAGCAATCAGCCCCAGCATTTT. Looking up the rest from reference TRBV28 and TRBJ1-5 gives the full variable domain: DVKVTQSSRYLVKRTGEKVFLECVQDMDHENMFWYRQDPGLGLRLIYFSYDVKMKEKGDIPEGYSVSREKKERFSLILESASTNQTSMYLCASLGRVSNQPQHFGDGTRLSIL.

This clonotype came up a few times. This chain uses TRBV11-2 with TRBJ2-5; the D gene could be TRBD1 or TRBD2 (6 bases each). The ends were cut back, 3 bases at V and 5 bases at J, with 19 bases in the middle. CDR3 length equals 16 residues. From germline, CDR1 is SGHAT and CDR2 FQNNGV. The CDR3 nucleotides read TGTGCCAGCAGCTTCCCAGTCCGGGGGCTGGATGAGACCCAGTACTTC. Encoded protein: CASSFPVRGLDETQYF.

V and J are TRBV6-2 or TRBV6-3 and TRBJ1-1; the D gene is possibly TRBD1 (6 bases). The CDR3 loop spans 15 amino acids. The V end lost 5 bases, the J end lost 4 bases, and 17 bases lay between the germline ends. Germline V gene sequence: CDR1 MNHEY, CDR2 SVGEGT. The CDR3 nucleotides read TGTGCCAGCAGTCCACCGGGGGCCAGGGCCACTGAAGCTTTCTTT. Translating it yields CASSPPGARATEAFF.

As regards this clonotype: A much larger clone differs by one base, so this may be a read error. The V call is TRBV6-1, the J call TRBJ2-5; D uncertain. Trimming took 10 bases from V and 1 from J, leaving 7 bases between them. The CDR3 extends over 11 amino acids. Germline CDR1 reads MNHNS; CDR2 reads SASEGT. CDR3 region: CAISSQETQYF. CDR3 DNA: TGTGCCATAAGTAGCCAAGAGACCCAGTACTTC.

This clonotype was picked up many times. The chain combines TRBV6-2 or TRBV6-3 with TRBJ1-1; D might be TRBD1 (6 bases). Looked up from germline, CDR1 is MNHEY and CDR2 is SVGEGT. Trimming stripped 8 bases from V and 2 bases from J, with 12 bases between. CDR3 length: 13 residues. The CDR3 reads CASLTGINTEAFF. The CDR3 nucleotides are TGTGCCAGCTTGACAGGCATTAACACTGAAGCTTTCTTT.

Concerning this clonotype: At one end, the junction sequence differs from germline, possibly due to a read error. The chain uses TRBV20-1 and TRBJ2-2; the D gene is possibly TRBD2 (5 bases). CDR1 is DFQATT, CDR2 SNEGSKA, per germline (reference sequence). This CDR3 has 12 amino acids. This CDR3 is CSISSNTGKLFF. The CDR3 region has the DNA TGCAGTATATCCTCGAACACCGGGAAGCTGTTTTTT.

This clonotype came up many times. This sequence joins TRBV29-1 and TRBJ2-7; D might be TRBD1 (6 bases). Germline CDR1 and CDR2: SQVTM and ANQGSEA. The CDR3 is made up of 14 amino acids. Deletions cut 4 bases from V and 0 bases from J, with 13 bases between. CDR3 nucleotides: TGCAGCGTTGCTTCCGTGACAGGCTCCTACGAGCAGTACTTC. This encodes CSVASVTGSYEQYF.

The chain joins TRBV7-3 to TRBJ1-1; 8 bases are a match to TRBD1. This CDR3 comprises 19 residues. CDR1 and CDR2 from the germline V gene are SGHTA and FQGTGA. With 4 bases clipped from V and 0 bases from J, the junction kept 16 bases outside the gene matches. The chain's CDR3 is CASSSTVGTGFLLNTEAFF. CDR3 nucleotides: TGTGCCAGCAGCTCTACCGTGGGGACAGGCTTTTTACTGAACACTGAAGCTTTCTTT.

The chain uses TRBV28 and TRBJ2-7; possible D gene TRBD1, 5 bases. Germline V gives CDR1 MDHEN, CDR2 SYDVKM. This CDR3 region has 14 residues. Trimming removed 5 bases from V and 3 bases from J, with 14 bases in between. The CDR3 region is CASSADSLRYEQYF. The DNA for the CDR3 is TGTGCCAGCAGTGCCGACAGCCTGCGCTACGAGCAGTACTTC.

This clonotype was counted ten times or more. The chain couples TRBV11-1 to TRBJ1-1; D possibly corresponds to TRBD1 (5 bases). The CDR3 contains 16 residues. Deletions cut 5 bases from V and 3 bases from J, with 19 bases between. CDR1 and CDR2 from the germline V gene are SGHAT and FQDESV (reference sequence). This chain's CDR3 is CASSPRQSQSDTEAFF. The DNA of the CDR3 is TGTGCCAGCAGCCCGAGACAGTCACAATCGGACACTGAAGCTTTCTTT.

This clonotype has at least ten counts. This chain joins TRBV11-2 and TRBJ1-1; D is uncertain. This CDR3 comprises 17 residues. CDR1 is SGHAT, CDR2 FQNNGV, per germline. V was cut by 1 base and J by 5 bases, with 20 bases left in between. DNA of the CDR3: TGTGCCAGCAGCTTAGTCAGCACGAATAGGGTGGGAACTGAAGCTTTCTTT. Amino acids: CASSLVSTNRVGTEAFF. Supplemented by reference TRBV11-2 and TRBJ1-1, the full variable domain reads EAGVAQSPRYKIIEKRQSVAFWCNPISGHATLYWYQQILGQGPKLLIQFQNNGVVDDSQLPKDRFSAERLKGVDSTLKIQPAKLEDSAVYLCASSLVSTNRVGTEAFFGQGTRLTVV.

This clonotype was seen ten or more times. V and J are TRBV20-1 and TRBJ2-7, with unresolved D. V was pared by 6 bases and J by 7 bases, with 13 bases between. The V gene's germline CDR1 is DFQATT and CDR2 SNEGSKA (reference sequence). The CDR3 has 11 amino acids. DNA of the CDR3: TGCAGTGCCACTCTTGATCCGGAGCAGTACTTC. Translating it yields CSATLDPEQYF.

This clonotype occurred many times. The rearrangement links TRBV12-5 to TRBJ1-1; tentative D call: TRBD1 (6 bases). CDR3 size: 14 residues. Germline V gene lookup returns CDR1 LGHNT and CDR2 FRNRAP. Trimming stripped 6 bases from V and 1 base from J, with 12 bases between. CDR3 DNA: TGTGCTAGTGGACCCGGACAGACGAACACTGAAGCTTTCTTT. Amino acid sequence: CASGPGQTNTEAFF.

This clonotype was seen at least ten times. This rearrangement joins TRBV6-5 to TRBJ1-1; no firm D call. The CDR3 spans 13 residues. Trimming removed 6 bases from V and 1 base from J, with 9 bases in between. Germline CDR1 MNHEY, CDR2 SVGAGI. CDR3: CASRPAENTEAFF. For the CDR3, the DNA is TGTGCCAGCAGGCCCGCCGAGAACACTGAAGCTTTCTTT.